This TCR beta chain was found in a study of tumor and adjacent non-tumor tissue in lung cancer. Background on the study: Histology: about a dozen adenocarcinoma, a couple of squamous cell carcinoma, 1 small cell lung cancer. The patients, around 10 men and roughly 5 women, were about 31 to 76 with stage I to III disease.

The library came from three nested PCR rounds adapted from ARM-PCR protocols. TCRdb reanalysed the multiplex PCR reads using MiXCR and keeps one entry per CDR3 protein. The data contain about 68,000 distinct CDR3 sequences, about three fifths of them seen just once; the ten biggest clones take up 20%. General study findings and limits: Higher tumor TCR diversity was associated with shorter survival. Tumor tissue had significantly higher TCR diversity than normal lung.

The CDR3 has 12 amino acids. The germline V gene encodes CDR1 MDHEN and CDR2 SYDVKM. This sample's RNA came from whole unsorted tissue. As for this clonotype: The antigen is unknown. The junction shows a germline mismatch at one end, possibly a read error.

Sequencing was done on a sample of lung tumor tissue. The chain joins TRBV28 to TRBJ1-2; tentative D call: TRBD1 (5 bases). This TCR derives from a middle-aged man with non-small cell lung cancer. CDR3 DNA sequence: TGTGCCAGCAGATACAGGTACTATGGCTACATCTTC. Translated, it gives CASRYRYYGYIF.